This T cell receptor (beta chain) was identified in a study of blood T cell repertoires in COVID-19. Per the study methods: Nucleated cell number was recorded as an estimate derived from reference gene primer amplification. Clones were sequenced by immunoSEQ multiplex PCR, and TCRdb holds only the in-frame ones, with some missing. V, J and clone size are taken as reported in that table, and D and trimming were inferred from the DNA itself. Here the sample spans approximately 390,000 clones, around 90% being singletons. Trimming took 4 bases from V and 7 from J; bases not matched to a gene: 6. Per the germline V gene, CDR1 is MGHDK and CDR2 is SYGVNS. This CDR3 is 14 amino acids long.

The rearrangement uses TRBV25-1 and TRBJ2-1; 8 bases are a match to TRBD2. Sequenced input: peripheral blood. The source of this sequence is a man aged 18-30 years with active or convalescent COVID-19. The CDR3 protein is CASSAPTSVNEQFF. CDR3 DNA: TGTGCCAGCAGTGCCCCGACTAGCGTGAATGAGCAGTTCTTC.